These 22 T cell receptor beta chains were all obtained from the same sample, sequenced in a study of CD8+CD57+ T cells in acquired aplastic anemia. Profiles of TCR beta VDJ and CDR3 were generated from a genomic DNA template. TCRdb reprocessed the reads with MiXCR, giving one entry per CDR3 protein. This sample has 40,000 to 50,000 distinct CDR3 sequences, with roughly 69% found just once. Material for sequencing was sorted CD4+, CD8+, or CD8+CD57+ T cells (not recorded which) from PBMCs. These receptor sequences come from a human donor in good health, serving as a control.

The gene calls are TRBV6-4 and TRBJ1-3; D gene unclear. The CDR3 has 15 amino acids. Per the germline V gene, CDR1 is MRHNA and CDR2 is SNTAGT. V lost 4 bases and J lost 1, with 11 bases in between. CDR3 loop: CASSGSAFSGNTIYF. The CDR3 nucleotides are TGTGCCAGCAGTGGGTCAGCTTTTTCTGGAAACACCATATATTTT.

The chain links TRBV7-6 to TRBJ2-3, with 11 nucleotides matching TRBD2. J was trimmed by 6 bases and V by 3 bases; bases with no gene match: 20. The CDR3 is made up of 20 amino acids. Germline lookup yields CDR1 SGHVS and CDR2 FNYEAQ. The CDR3 loop reads CASSFSPARLAGGPGDTQYF. CDR3 sequence (DNA): TGTGCCAGCAGCTTCTCTCCCGCCCGATTAGCGGGGGGGCCAGGGGATACGCAGTATTTT.

This chain joins TRBV29-1 and TRBJ2-5; possible D gene TRBD2, 5 bases. The CDR3 is 12 residues long. The germline gives CDR1 SQVTM, CDR2 ANQGSEA. V was clipped by 8 bases and J by 4 bases, with 14 bases between them. CDR3 protein: CSFRKDSETQYF. The CDR3 bases are TGCAGCTTCCGTAAGGACTCAGAGACCCAGTACTTC.

In its sample, this clonotype ranks as medium-sized (0.01 to 0.1%). This sequence joins TRBV7-9 and TRBJ1-6; D call uncertain. Germline V gene sequence: CDR1 SEHNR, CDR2 FQNEAQ (reference sequence). This CDR3 spans 15 amino acids. V was clipped by 6 bases and J by 3 bases, with 12 bases between them. The CDR3 protein is CASSSALVYNSPLHF. CDR3 sequence (DNA): TGTGCCAGCAGTTCGGCCCTTGTCTATAATTCACCCCTCCACTTT.

The gene calls are TRBV15 and TRBJ1-4; D may be TRBD1 (5 bases). In germline, CDR1 is LNHNV, CDR2 YYDKDF (reference sequence). This CDR3 region has 14 residues. Trimming removed 0 bases from V and 8 bases from J, with 10 bases in between. The CDR3 DNA reads TGTGCCACCAGCAGAGATGGCCAGGGAGAAAAACTGTTTTTT. Its protein is CATSRDGQGEKLFF.

V gene TRBV20-1 combines with J gene TRBJ2-5; D is perhaps TRBD2 (5 bases). The CDR3 loop spans 14 amino acids. Germline V gene sequence: CDR1 DFQATT, CDR2 SNEGSKA (reference sequence). V gave up 1 base and J gave up 5 bases, with 14 bases separating them. CDR3 loop: CSARGASFLETQYF. The DNA for the CDR3 is TGCAGTGCTAGAGGGGCTAGCTTTCTGGAGACCCAGTACTTC.

This clonotype has a count of ten or more. The chain is built from TRBV2 and TRBJ2-5; D is possibly TRBD1 (6 bases). Deletions cut 4 bases from V and 5 bases from J, with 17 bases between. The CDR3 covers 15 residues. Germline CDR1 and CDR2: SNHLY and FYNNEI. The CDR3 sequence: CASSAMQGSWETQYF. The DNA for the CDR3 is TGTGCCAGCAGTGCTATGCAGGGGTCCTGGGAGACCCAGTACTTC.

The chain uses TRBV5-1 and TRBJ2-3; D possibly corresponds to TRBD2 (7 bases). The V end was cut by 0 bases, the J end by 6 bases, with 14 bases between. The length of the CDR3 is 15 residues. Germline CDR1 is SGHRS and CDR2 is YFSETQ. The CDR3 reads CASSLEWGGVDTQYF. As DNA, the CDR3 is TGCGCCAGCAGCTTGGAATGGGGGGGCGTGGATACGCAGTATTTT.

The V and J genes are TRBV20-1 and TRBJ2-3, with TRBD1 identical over 8 bases. V dropped 6 bases and J dropped 11; count of bases not matched to a gene: 7. CDR3 length: 11 amino acids. Germline loops: CDR1 DFQATT, CDR2 SNEGSKA (reference sequence). This chain's CDR3 is CSAIDRGRQYF. The CDR3 DNA sequence: TGCAGTGCCATTGACAGGGGACGGCAGTATTTT.

V is TRBV19 and J is TRBJ1-5; 8 bases are shared with TRBD1. The CDR3 consists of 15 residues. The germline V gene encodes CDR1 LNHDA and CDR2 SQIVND (reference sequence). J was trimmed by 4 bases and V by 8 bases; bases with no gene match: 10. The CDR3 nucleotides are TGTGCCAGTCGAATCGACAGGGGCATTAATCAGCCCCAGCATTTT. Encoded protein: CASRIDRGINQPQHF.

This clonotype was recorded a few times. The V call is TRBV29-1, the J call TRBJ1-1; 8 nucleotides match TRBD1. Germline lookup yields CDR1 SQVTM and CDR2 ANQGSEA. The CDR3 has 13 residues. V lost 6 bases and J lost 6; bases outside the gene matches: 9. The CDR3 region has the DNA TGCAGCGTGAGGACAGGGACGGGGCCTGAAGCTTTCTTT. This gives the protein CSVRTGTGPEAFF.

The sample holds one count of this clonotype. The chain links TRBV10-3 to TRBJ2-7, with D tentatively TRBD1 (6 bases). This CDR3 region has 13 residues. Trimming left V 6 bases short and J 4 bases short, with 13 bases between. Germline-derived CDR1 and CDR2 are ENHRY and SYGVKD. The CDR3 nucleotides read TGTGCCATCAGCGAGGGGGACCAGTACGAGCAGTACTTC. Translation gives CAISEGDQYEQYF.

CDR3 region: CAIIKGNTEAFF. For the CDR3, the DNA is TGTGCCATCATAAAGGGGAACACTGAAGCTTTCTTT. The rearrangement uses TRBV2 and TRBJ1-1; no clear D gene. The CDR3 covers 12 residues. The germline V gene has CDR1 SNHLY and CDR2 FYNNEI. V gave up 10 bases and J gave up 1 base, with 10 bases separating them.

J is TRBJ1-4 and V is TRBV29-1; 7 positions match TRBD1. V shed 4 bases and J 1 base; nucleotides not matched to a gene: 6. The CDR3 loop spans 15 amino acids. In germline, CDR1 is SQVTM, CDR2 ANQGSEA. The CDR3 DNA is TGCAGCGTTGGAGGGACAGAGGGAACTAATGAAAAACTGTTTTTT. The encoded protein is CSVGGTEGTNEKLFF.

The chain's CDR3 is CASTGAAEQYF. CDR3 sequence (DNA): TGTGCCAGCACGGGAGCGGCTGAGCAGTACTTC. V is TRBV7-9 and J is TRBJ2-7; a weak D match, TRBD2 (6 bases). In germline, CDR1 is SEHNR, CDR2 FQNEAQ (reference sequence). V shed 7 bases and J shed 7 bases, with 11 bases lying between them. This CDR3 has 11 residues.

The V and J genes are TRBV4-2 and TRBJ1-2, with unresolved D. The ends were cut back, 2 bases at V and 2 bases at J, with 12 bases in the middle. CDR1 is LGHNA and CDR2 is YNFKEQ in the germline V gene. The CDR3 is made up of 15 amino acids. The CDR3 region has the DNA TGTGCCAGCAGCCAAACGCTAGTACAGAACTATGGCTACACCTTC. Its translation is CASSQTLVQNYGYTF.

The V and J genes are TRBV2 and TRBJ2-7; 8 nucleotides align to TRBD1. Germline V gene sequence: CDR1 SNHLY, CDR2 FYNNEI. The CDR3 is 15 amino acids. J lost 6 bases, V lost 6 bases, and 13 bases had no gene match. The chain's CDR3 is CASSRDRGSLGEQYF. CDR3 bases: TGTGCCAGCAGCCGAGACAGGGGAAGCCTCGGCGAGCAGTACTTC.

This clonotype showed up just a few times. This rearrangement joins TRBV15 to TRBJ2-7, with 8 bases fitting TRBD1. This CDR3 region has 15 residues. J gave up 5 bases and V 2 bases, and 8 bases lay outside the gene matches. Germline CDR1 and CDR2: LNHNV and YYDKDF (reference sequence). The CDR3 here is CATSRSDRGSDEQYF. Here the CDR3 DNA reads TGTGCCACCAGCAGATCAGACAGGGGATCGGACGAGCAGTACTTC.

V is TRBV24-1 and J is TRBJ1-6; 7 bases match TRBD1. Germline V gene sequence: CDR1 KGHDR, CDR2 SFDVKD. The CDR3 is 15 residues long. The V segment lost 4 bases and the J segment 6 bases; nucleotides outside the gene matches: 5. CDR3 loop: CATSDGTEPNSPLHF. The CDR3 DNA reads as TGTGCCACCAGTGACGGGACAGAGCCTAATTCACCCCTCCACTTT.

The V gene is TRBV11-1, the J gene TRBJ1-5; D may be TRBD1 (6 bases). V was cut by 5 bases and J by 4 bases, with 24 bases left in between. The CDR3 loop spans 18 amino acids. The germline V gene has CDR1 SGHAT and CDR2 FQDESV (reference sequence). The CDR3 is CASSKQNLGQLDNQPQHF. CDR3 coding DNA: TGTGCCAGCAGCAAGCAGAACTTAGGACAGTTAGATAATCAGCCCCAGCATTTT.

The chain is built from TRBV11-2 and TRBJ1-2; D not resolved. This CDR3 has 14 residues. The V end was cut by 1 base, the J end by 4 bases, with 10 bases between. Germline V gene lookup returns CDR1 SGHAT and CDR2 FQNNGV. CDR3 in amino acids: CASSLGASVYGYTF. The CDR3 DNA sequence: TGTGCCAGCAGCTTAGGTGCCAGTGTCTATGGCTACACCTTC.

The V and J genes are TRBV10-3 and TRBJ2-1, with D maybe TRBD2 (5 bases). Germline-derived CDR1 and CDR2 are ENHRY and SYGVKD. The CDR3 is 12 amino acids. Deletions cut 8 bases from V and 5 bases from J, with 10 bases between. The CDR3 bases are TGTGCCATCGAACGGGGAGACAATGAGCAGTTCTTC. Protein product: CAIERGDNEQFF.